The rows below give T cell receptor beta chains drawn from one sample of a study of STAT5B mutations in CD4+ large granular lymphocyte leukemia. The table came from immunoSEQ multiplex PCR; TCRdb's copy has only in-frame clones and leaves some out. The data contain roughly 25,000 clones, 60% to 80% of them seen just once; the ten biggest clones take up roughly a tenth. Sequencing was done on a sample of CD4+ T cells from blood buffy coats. The receptors stem from a human donor in good health. CDR3s include the opening cysteine and the closing phenylalanine or tryptophan. The order of the fields is V gene, J gene, clone size, D gene, CDR3 protein, CDR3 DNA. D genes are given only for firm matches. Rows give clone size only sometimes, using once, few, many, or a class for an expanded clone.

TRBV7-9	TRBJ1-1	few	-	CASMLPRQGRNTEAFF	TGTGCCAGTATGCTCCCCCGGCAGGGAAGGAACACTGAAGCTTTCTTT
TRBV6-5	TRBJ1-2	-	TRBD1	CASSPQDRTSGGYTF	TGTGCCAGCAGTCCCCAGGACAGGACAAGTGGAGGCTACACCTTC
TRBV2	TRBJ2-6	-	-	CASRPRGFRFAGANVLTF	TGTGCCAGCAGACCTCGAGGGTTTCGTTTCGCTGGGGCCAACGTCCTGACTTTC
TRBV7-3	TRBJ2-5	-	-	CASSSGAMETQYF	TGTGCCAGCAGCTCAGGGGCTATGGAGACCCAGTACTTC
TRBV13	TRBJ2-1	-	-	CASSPHTGSNEQFF	TGTGCCAGCAGCCCCCACACGGGGAGCAATGAGCAGTTCTTC
TRBV30	TRBJ2-2	-	TRBD2	CAWSSGLAGVGTGELFF	TGTGCCTGGAGTTCGGGACTAGCGGGAGTAGGCACCGGGGAGCTGTTTTTT
TRBV18	TRBJ2-2	-	-	CASSSSGPGELFF	TGTGCCAGCTCATCCTCGGGGCCCGGGGAGCTGTTTTTT
TRBV5-8	TRBJ2-3	once	-	CASSSAGYTQYF	TGTGCCAGCAGCTCGGCGGGGTATACGCAGTATTTT
TRBV5-6	TRBJ1-5	-	-	CASSLRAGNQPQHF	TGTGCCAGCAGCTTGAGGGCAGGAAATCAGCCCCAGCATTTT
TRBV11-3	TRBJ2-1	-	-	CASSLYSSSYNEQFF	TGTGCCAGCAGCTTATACAGCAGCTCCTACAATGAGCAGTTCTTC
TRBV5-4	TRBJ2-7	once	TRBD1	CASSTGGQGLPYEQYF	TGTGCCAGCAGCACTGGAGGACAGGGTCTCCCCTACGAGCAGTACTTC
TRBV27	TRBJ2-3	-	TRBD2	CASSYQPPGLAGTTDTQYF	TGTGCCAGCAGTTATCAGCCCCCGGGACTAGCGGGGACCACAGATACGCAGTATTTT
TRBV5-4	TRBJ1-3	-	-	CASHVSPAGNTIYF	TGTGCCAGCCATGTGTCCCCGGCGGGAAACACCATATATTTT
TRBV6-1	TRBJ2-1	once	-	CASSVSYNEQFF	TGTGCCAGCAGTGTCTCCTACAATGAGCAGTTCTTC
TRBV4-1	TRBJ2-2	once	TRBD2	CASSNRGSGGGDGELFF	TGCGCCAGCAGCAATCGCGGTAGCGGGGGTGGGGACGGGGAGCTGTTTTTT
TRBV7-9	TRBJ2-5	-	-	CASSLSLQETQYF	TGTGCCAGCAGCTTGAGCCTCCAAGAGACCCAGTACTTC
TRBV7-6	TRBJ1-1	few	TRBD1	CASRSTGGPNTEAFF	TGTGCCAGCAGATCCACAGGGGGACCTAACACTGAAGCTTTCTTT
TRBV30	TRBJ2-2	-	-	CAWSVWDPNTGELFF	TGTGCCTGGAGTGTATGGGATCCGAACACCGGGGAGCTGTTTTTT
TRBV28	TRBJ1-6	-	-	CASSGGLSYNSPLHF	TGTGCCAGCAGTGGGGGGCTTTCCTATAATTCACCCCTCCACTTT
TRBV11-2	TRBJ2-2	-	TRBD1	CASSRTGNTGELFF	TGTGCCAGCAGCCGGACAGGGAACACCGGGGAGCTGTTTTTT
TRBV5-1	TRBJ2-1	-	-	CASSRASNEQFF	TGCGCCAGCAGCCGGGCTTCTAATGAGCAGTTCTTC
TRBV28	TRBJ2-7	-	-	CASRSTSSPHF	TGTGCCAGCCGCTCTACCTCTAGTCCTCACTTC
TRBV4-2	TRBJ1-4	few	TRBD1	CASSQVDRGGEKLFF	TGTGCCAGCAGCCAAGTTGACAGGGGTGGTGAAAAACTGTTTTTT
TRBV19	TRBJ1-2	-	-	CASSIGGAGDYGYTF	TGTGCCAGTAGTATCGGAGGGGCAGGGGACTATGGCTACACCTTC
TRBV30	TRBJ1-6	-	-	CAWSVGRADSPLHF	TGTGCCTGGAGTGTGGGGAGGGCGGATTCACCCCTCCACTTT
TRBV7-3	TRBJ2-3	-	TRBD2	CASSFEGLSADTQYF	TGTGCCAGCAGCTTTGAGGGACTAAGTGCAGATACGCAGTATTTT
TRBV29-1	TRBJ1-2	-	-	CSVLQGGYGYTF	TGCAGCGTTCTACAGGGAGGTTATGGCTACACCTTC
TRBV7-2	TRBJ2-3	-	TRBD1	CASKPARTGWTDTQYF	TGTGCCAGCAAACCCGCTCGGACAGGGTGGACAGATACGCAGTATTTT
TRBV25-1	TRBJ1-2	-	-	CASSEFGYGYTF	TGTGCCAGCAGTGAATTCGGCTATGGCTACACCTTC
TRBV6-6	TRBJ2-7	-	-	CASSKRGSPYEQYF	TGTGCCAGCAGTAAAAGGGGCTCTCCCTACGAGCAGTACTTC
TRBV23-1	TRBJ2-7	-	-	CASSQAPDVETYEQYF	TGCGCCAGCAGTCAAGCACCAGATGTGGAAACCTACGAGCAGTACTTC
TRBV6-1	TRBJ1-2	-	-	CASSEALPQAGYGYTF	TGTGCCAGCAGTGAAGCGCTTCCTCAGGCGGGCTATGGCTACACCTTC
TRBV5-4	TRBJ1-1	-	TRBD1	CASSQEGARNTEAFF	TGTGCCAGCAGCCAGGAGGGGGCGCGGAACACTGAAGCTTTCTTT
TRBV28	TRBJ2-7	-	-	CASRTHLTYEQYF	TGTGCCAGCAGGACCCACCTTACCTACGAGCAGTACTTC
TRBV6-5	TRBJ2-1	-	-	CASSSRDISYNEQFF	TGTGCCAGCAGTTCCCGGGACATCTCCTACAATGAGCAGTTCTTC
TRBV10-2	TRBJ2-3	-	TRBD1	CASVAGTGFTDTQYF	TGCGCCAGCGTTGCCGGGACAGGATTCACAGATACGCAGTATTTT
TRBV28	TRBJ2-3	-	TRBD2	CASSQAGRELDTQYF	TGTGCCAGCAGCCAAGCGGGACGGGAACTAGATACGCAGTATTTT
TRBV7-6	TRBJ2-2	-	-	CASSSGRDTGELFF	TGTGCCAGCAGCTCCGGACGCGACACCGGGGAGCTGTTTTTT
TRBV6-6	TRBJ1-1	-	TRBD1	CASSPPGTGLRAFF	TGTGCCAGCAGTCCCCCTGGGACAGGTCTTAGAGCTTTCTTT
TRBV7-9	TRBJ2-6	medium-sized	-	CASSQDPSGANVLTF	TGTGCCAGCAGCCAGGATCCCTCTGGGGCCAACGTCCTGACTTTC
TRBV11-2	TRBJ2-3	few	-	CASSHGVDTQYF	TGTGCCAGCAGCCACGGGGTGGATACGCAGTATTTT
TRBV21-1	TRBJ1-1	few	-	CASRRYRGNTEAFF	TGTGCCAGCCGCAGGTACAGGGGGAACACTGAAGCTTTCTTT
TRBV7-2	TRBJ2-1	-	TRBD2	CASSSKKREVSYNEQFF	TGTGCCAGCAGCTCAAAAAAGCGGGAGGTCTCCTACAATGAGCAGTTCTTC
TRBV5-1	TRBJ2-2	few	TRBD2	CASSLVDGTIGELFF	TGCGCCAGCAGCTTGGTCGACGGGACTATCGGGGAGCTGTTTTTT
TRBV30	TRBJ1-4	-	-	CAWSPFRGTREKLFF	TGTGCCTGGAGTCCCTTTCGAGGGACGAGGGAAAAACTGTTTTTT